The 29 T cell receptor beta chains listed next were all sequenced from one sample in a study of T cells after yellow fever vaccination. Each CDR3 protein is one row after TCRdb ran MiXCR on the 5' RACE reads. The sample consists of 400,000 to 450,000 distinct CDR3 sequences, 18% of them appearing once. The input for sequencing was PBMCs, taken before the yellow fever booster vaccination. These receptor sequences come from a young man who received the YFV17D yellow fever vaccine.

This clonotype has more than one count but fewer than ten. J is TRBJ2-2 and V is TRBV7-9; 8 nucleotides line up with TRBD2. Germline V gene sequence: CDR1 SEHNR, CDR2 FQNEAQ (reference sequence). The CDR3 has 16 amino acids. V gave up 4 bases and J gave up 4 bases; unmatched junction bases: 8. CDR3 in amino acids: CASSYSGGLATGELFF. Here the CDR3 DNA reads TGTGCCAGCAGCTACAGCGGGGGCCTCGCCACCGGGGAGCTGTTTTTT.

The rearrangement uses TRBV24-1 and TRBJ2-5; D is ambiguous. V dropped 4 bases and J dropped 1 base, with 3 bases sitting between them. Germline values: CDR1 KGHDR, CDR2 SFDVKD. The CDR3 spans 12 residues. CDR3 region: CATSDPQETQYF. CDR3 in DNA: TGTGCCACCAGTGACCCCCAAGAGACCCAGTACTTC.

This clonotype turned up a few times. This sequence joins TRBV10-2 and TRBJ1-2, with D hard to call. V was trimmed by 0 bases and J by 0 bases, leaving 14 bases between them. The CDR3 has 17 amino acids. In germline, CDR1 is WSHSY, CDR2 SAAADI. CDR3 loop: CASSESQVRSANYGYTF. CDR3 nucleotides: TGCGCCAGCAGTGAGTCCCAAGTAAGATCCGCTAACTATGGCTACACCTTC.

This clonotype was counted a few times. This chain connects TRBV6-5 to TRBJ2-7, with 10 positions matching TRBD1. V gave up 6 bases and J gave up 5 bases; unmatched junction bases: 4. CDR1 MNHEY and CDR2 SVGAGI come from the germline V gene. The length of the CDR3 is 13 residues. For the CDR3, the DNA is TGTGCCAGCAGCCGGGGACAGGGGAACGAGCAGTACTTC. Residues: CASSRGQGNEQYF.

The chain combines TRBV12-3 or TRBV12-4 with TRBJ2-1; D might be TRBD2 (7 bases). Between the trimmed V and J ends, which lost 5 bases and 15 bases, there was a span of 17 bases. This CDR3 has 12 amino acids. In DNA form, the CDR3 reads TGTGCCAGCAGTCAGAATTTGGGGGGGCGGTTCTTC. Translating gives CASSQNLGGRFF.

The chain links TRBV7-2 to TRBJ1-1; D remains ambiguous. The CDR3 has 13 amino acids. CDR1 and CDR2 from the germline V gene are SGHTA and FQGNSA. The V end lost 3 bases, the J end lost 1 base, and 6 bases lay between the germline ends. CDR3 residues: CASSFRTNTEAFF. The CDR3, as DNA: TGTGCCAGCAGCTTCAGGACGAACACTGAAGCTTTCTTT.

The chain's CDR3 is CASSVGTSGGRPFF. The CDR3 bases are TGTGCCAGCAGTGTGGGGACTAGCGGGGGGAGGCCGTTCTTC. V and J are TRBV12-3 or TRBV12-4 and TRBJ2-1; 15 nucleotides line up with TRBD2. The CDR3 runs 14 residues. Trimming removed 5 bases from V and 15 bases from J; junction bases left unmatched: 8.

This clonotype was recorded a few times. CDR3: CASSIGSLGDEQFF. Here the CDR3 DNA reads TGTGCCAGCAGCATAGGGTCGCTCGGCGATGAGCAGTTCTTC. The J gene is TRBJ2-1, the V gene TRBV7-9; D gene ambiguous. Per germline, CDR1 SEHNR and CDR2 FQNEAQ (reference sequence). This CDR3 comprises 14 residues. Trimming removed 5 bases at V and 8 bases at J, with 16 bases between.

V is TRBV7-8 and J is TRBJ2-5; unclear D gene. V was pared by 3 bases and J by 2 bases, with 7 bases between. Germline V CDR1 and CDR2: SGHVS, FQNEAQ. This CDR3 is 13 amino acids long. The CDR3, as DNA: TGTGCCAGCAGCTTTACAGATCAAGAGACCCAGTACTTC. Protein: CASSFTDQETQYF.

The chain is built from TRBV6-2 or TRBV6-3 and TRBJ2-5; D tentatively fits TRBD1 or TRBD2 (5 bases each). This CDR3 contains 14 residues. The germline V gene encodes CDR1 MNHEY and CDR2 SVGEGT. The ends were cut back, 6 bases at V and 6 bases at J, with 17 bases in the middle. CDR3 DNA sequence: TGTGCCAGCAGAATGGGATGGGACCTGAAGACCCAGTACTTC. Protein: CASRMGWDLKTQYF.

This clonotype was seen a handful of times. The V and J genes are TRBV7-2 and TRBJ2-1; the D gene is possibly TRBD2 (5 bases). CDR1 is SGHTA and CDR2 is FQGNSA in the germline V gene. This CDR3 spans 12 amino acids. The V and J ends lost 7 bases and 10 bases respectively, with 14 bases between them. The CDR3 DNA sequence: TGTGCCAGCATCAGCGAGGGTATAGAGCAGTTCTTC. Translation: CASISEGIEQFF. The variable domain in full, completed from reference TRBV7-2 and TRBJ2-1, reads GAGVSQSPSNKVTEKGKDVELRCDPISGHTALYWYRQSLGQGLEFLIYFQGNSAPDKSGLPSDRFSAERTGGSVSTLTIQRTQQEDSAVYLCASISEGIEQFFGPGTRLTVL.

This clonotype has ten or more counts. V gene TRBV24-1 combines with J gene TRBJ2-2; 8 bases fit TRBD2. Germline V gives CDR1 KGHDR, CDR2 SFDVKD. V shed 3 bases and J 6 bases; nucleotides not matched to a gene: 8. The length of the CDR3 is 16 residues. CDR3 sequence (DNA): TGTGCCACCAGTGATCCCCCGGCGACTAGCGCCGGGGAGCTGTTTTTT. The encoded protein is CATSDPPATSAGELFF.

This clonotype has more than one count but fewer than ten. The J gene is TRBJ1-1, the V gene TRBV6-5; the D is unclear. The CDR3 loop spans 14 amino acids. Trimming took 2 bases from V and 0 from J, leaving 7 bases between them. Per the germline V gene, CDR1 is MNHEY and CDR2 is SVGAGI. The chain's CDR3 is CASSYSELNTEAFF. CDR3 nucleotide sequence: TGTGCCAGCAGTTACAGTGAACTGAACACTGAAGCTTTCTTT.

This clonotype was observed many times. This chain connects TRBV5-1 to TRBJ2-3, with unresolved D. Germline CDR1 SGHRS, CDR2 YFSETQ. V lost 4 bases and J 4 bases, leaving 10 bases between the germline ends. There are 13 residues in the CDR3. CDR3 DNA sequence: TGCGCCAGCAGCCCGGGTGGCGCAGATACGCAGTATTTT. It encodes CASSPGGADTQYF. The whole variable domain, filled in from reference TRBV5-1 and TRBJ2-3, reads KAGVTQTPRYLIKTRGQQVTLSCSPISGHRSVSWYQQTPGQGLQFLFEYFSETQRNKGNFPGRFSGRQFSNSRSEMNVSTLELGDSALYLCASSPGGADTQYFGPGTRLTVL.

This clonotype was counted between two and nine times. V usage is TRBV19 and J usage is TRBJ1-2; D may be TRBD1 (5 bases). The CDR3 totals 15 residues. Germline V gene data show CDR1 as LNHDA and CDR2 as SQIVND (reference sequence). The V end lost 3 bases, the J end lost 7 bases, and 18 bases lay between the germline ends. This CDR3 is CASSIQGGRARGYTF. The CDR3 coding sequence is TGTGCCAGTAGTATCCAGGGAGGACGAGCTCGTGGCTACACCTTC.

This clonotype came up a few times. V usage is TRBV12-3 or TRBV12-4 and J usage is TRBJ1-6, with D possibly being TRBD1 (6 bases). The CDR3 runs 15 residues. V was pared by 6 bases and J by 8 bases, with 17 bases between. As DNA, the CDR3 is TGTGCCAGCAGACCCAGGGGTAACAGGGATTCACCCCTCCACTTT. It is translated as CASRPRGNRDSPLHF.

The chain combines TRBV24-1 with TRBJ2-2, with 7 bases identical to TRBD2. Germline CDR1 is KGHDR and CDR2 is SFDVKD. The ends lost 2 bases at V and 6 bases at J; junction bases unmatched: 11. The CDR3 spans 17 residues. The CDR3 DNA reads as TGTGCCACCAGTGATTCCCCCCCGCCCCGGGGGGCCGGGGAGCTGTTTTTT. Translating gives CATSDSPPPRGAGELFF.

This clonotype was recorded a few times. The chain couples TRBV12-3 or TRBV12-4 to TRBJ2-5; D gene unclear. CDR3 size: 14 residues. The V end was cut by 0 bases, the J end by 5 bases, with 10 bases between. DNA of the CDR3: TGTGCCAGCAGTTTAGCGCAAGTCCGTGAGACCCAGTACTTC. This gives the protein CASSLAQVRETQYF.

This sequence joins TRBV24-1 and TRBJ2-5; D is uncertain. V gave up 4 bases and J gave up 3 bases, with 8 bases separating them. Germline V gene sequence: CDR1 KGHDR, CDR2 SFDVKD. The CDR3 is 13 residues long. The DNA for the CDR3 is TGTGCCACCAGTGACTCCAGCAAAGAGACCCAGTACTTC. This encodes CATSDSSKETQYF.

This clonotype occurred a few times. The V call is TRBV4-3, the J call TRBJ1-1; perhaps TRBD1 as D (6 bases). V lost 0 bases and J lost 4, with 12 bases in between. The length of the CDR3 is 15 residues. Germline CDR1 LGHNA, CDR2 YSLEER. The CDR3 DNA reads as TGCGCCAGCAGCCAAGATTCGACAGGACGCACTGAAGCTTTCTTT. This sequence encodes CASSQDSTGRTEAFF.

The rearrangement links TRBV7-9 to TRBJ1-1; D is ambiguous. V shed 4 bases and J shed 4 bases, with 13 bases lying between them. Germline loops: CDR1 SEHNR, CDR2 FQNEAQ (reference sequence). The CDR3 totals 14 residues. This chain's CDR3 is CASSSSGPVTEAFF. Here the CDR3 DNA reads TGTGCCAGCAGCTCATCCGGCCCCGTCACTGAAGCTTTCTTT.

This clonotype was found many times. V and J are TRBV7-9 and TRBJ1-1; weak D call: TRBD1 (5 bases). The germline gives CDR1 SEHNR, CDR2 FQNEAQ (reference sequence). This CDR3 contains 12 residues. Trimming took off 5 bases at V and 4 bases at J, with 8 bases between the two ends. The CDR3 bases are TGTGCCAGCAGCCCAGGGTTCACTGAAGCTTTCTTT. Amino acids: CASSPGFTEAFF. The complete variable domain, with remaining parts taken from reference TRBV7-9 and TRBJ1-1, reads DTGVSQNPRHKITKRGQNVTFRCDPISEHNRLYWYRQTLGQGPEFLTYFQNEAQLEKSRLLSDRFSAERPKGSFSTLEIQRTEQGDSAMYLCASSPGFTEAFFGQGTRLTVV.

This clonotype was counted between two and nine times. This chain connects TRBV4-1 to TRBJ1-5; D remains ambiguous. V was cut by 2 bases and J by 5 bases, with 10 bases left in between. Germline V gene sequence: CDR1 MGHRA, CDR2 YSYEKL. This CDR3 has 14 amino acids. Here the CDR3 reads CASSQQASYQPQHF. The CDR3 nucleotides read TGCGCCAGCAGCCAACAAGCCTCCTATCAGCCCCAGCATTTT.

The sample holds a few counts of this clonotype. The chain is built from TRBV12-3 or TRBV12-4 and TRBJ1-5; D uncertain. With 2 bases removed from V and 0 bases from J, the gap between germline ends came to 11 bases. This CDR3 has 16 residues. The CDR3 is CASSLSAAYSNQPQHF. CDR3 sequence (DNA): TGTGCCAGCAGTTTATCGGCAGCTTATAGCAATCAGCCCCAGCATTTT.

In its sample, this clonotype was seen a few times. The V and J genes are TRBV24-1 and TRBJ1-1, with D perhaps TRBD1 (6 bases). There are 14 residues in the CDR3. Germline V gene lookup returns CDR1 KGHDR and CDR2 SFDVKD. The ends were cut back, 9 bases at V and 3 bases at J, with 16 bases in the middle. The CDR3 here is CATGHGGGYTEAFF. CDR3 DNA: TGTGCCACCGGACACGGAGGGGGGTACACTGAAGCTTTCTTT.

CDR3 residues: CASSLALKRGGTDTQYF. CDR3 DNA: TGTGCCAGCAGTTTGGCCCTGAAGCGGGGAGGCACAGATACGCAGTATTTT. This chain joins TRBV12-3 or TRBV12-4 and TRBJ2-3; 7 nucleotides agree with TRBD2. The J segment lost 1 base and the V segment lost 3 bases, leaving 10 bases of the junction unmatched. This CDR3 has 17 amino acids.

Comments on this clonotype: Sequence at one end of the junction differs from germline and may be a read error. The chain joins TRBV7-2 to TRBJ2-3; 12 bases map to TRBD2. The CDR3 totals 17 residues. The germline CDR1 and CDR2 sequences are SGHTA and FQGNSA. CDR3 loop: CASSKRLAGDRTDTEYF. The CDR3 DNA reads as TGTGCCAGCAGCAAACGACTAGCGGGGGACCGCACAGATACGGAGTATTTT.

The chain recombines TRBV4-3 with TRBJ1-2, with a tentative D call TRBD1 (5 bases). CDR1 is LGHNA and CDR2 is YSLEER in the germline V gene. Trimming removed 0 bases at V and 6 bases at J, with 14 bases between. CDR3 length: 15 residues. CDR3 residues: CASSQDSHRGDGYTF. CDR3 DNA: TGCGCCAGCAGCCAAGATTCGCATAGGGGCGATGGCTACACCTTC.

This chain connects TRBV28 to TRBJ2-7; TRBD1 matches at 8 bases. The V gene's germline CDR1 is MDHEN and CDR2 SYDVKM. CDR3 size: 12 residues. V lost 8 bases to trimming and J lost 6 bases; unmatched junction nucleotides: 6. The DNA of the CDR3 is TGTGCCAGCCCCGGACAGGGCGGCGAGCAGTACTTC. Translation gives CASPGQGGEQYF.